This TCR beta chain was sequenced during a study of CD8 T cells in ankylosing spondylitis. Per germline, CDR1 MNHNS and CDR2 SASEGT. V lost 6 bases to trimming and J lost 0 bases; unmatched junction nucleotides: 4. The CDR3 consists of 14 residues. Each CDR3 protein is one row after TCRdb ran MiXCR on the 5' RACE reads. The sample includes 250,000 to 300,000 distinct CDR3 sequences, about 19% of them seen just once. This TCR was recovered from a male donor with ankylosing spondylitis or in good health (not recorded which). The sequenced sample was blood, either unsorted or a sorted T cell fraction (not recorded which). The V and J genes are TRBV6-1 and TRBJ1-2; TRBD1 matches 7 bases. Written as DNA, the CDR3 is TGTGCCAGCAGCCGGGGACAGACTAACTATGGCTACACCTTC. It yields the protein CASSRGQTNYGYTF.